These 10 T cell receptor beta chains originate from one sample sequenced in a study of cytomegalovirus exposure and HLA in healthy donors. PCR primers comprised 60 Vbeta and 13 Jbeta primers. The assay was immunoSEQ multiplex PCR, and TCRdb's table has in-frame clones only and misses some. The sample lists about 160,000 clones; roughly 84% were seen once. Sequencing input: PBMCs. The origin of the receptors is a man aged 18 to 29 in good health and CMV-seronegative.

The J gene is TRBJ2-1, the V gene TRBV5-4; maybe TRBD2 (5 bases). Trimming took 6 bases from V and 0 from J, leaving 10 bases between them. Germline V lookup: CDR1 SGHNT, CDR2 YYREEE (reference sequence). This CDR3 has 14 amino acids. The CDR3 sequence: CASKSGSSYNEQFF. CDR3 bases: TGTGCCAGCAAAAGCGGAAGCTCCTACAATGAGCAGTTCTTC.

Details on this clone: At the DNA level, this CDR3 is encoded by other sequences in the same sample as well. J is TRBJ2-7 and V is TRBV7-3, with TRBD2 identical over 10 bases. This CDR3 is built from 14 residues. V lost 4 bases and J lost 2; bases outside the gene matches: 2. Germline V gene data show CDR1 as SGHTA and CDR2 as FQGTGA. CDR3 DNA sequence: TGTGCCAGCAGCTCACTAGCGGGGCCCTACGAGCAGTACTTC. Encoded protein: CASSSLAGPYEQYF.

V gene TRBV5-4 combines with J gene TRBJ2-2; TRBD2 agrees at 8 bases. Trimming cost V 1 base and J 3 bases; bases outside gene matches: 11. Germline V CDR1 and CDR2: SGHNT, YYREEE (reference sequence). The CDR3 is 18 residues long. In DNA form, the CDR3 reads TGTGCCAGCAGCTTGTCGCTAGCGGGTCCGGCGTACACCGGGGAGCTGTTTTTT. It codes for CASSLSLAGPAYTGELFF.

The chain links TRBV5-5 to TRBJ2-4; TRBD1 might be the D (6 bases). CDR3 length equals 15 residues. The ends were cut back, 1 base at V and 6 bases at J, with 14 bases in the middle. Germline V gene data show CDR1 as SGHKS and CDR2 as YYEKEE (reference sequence). Here the CDR3 DNA reads TGTGCCAGCAGCTTGCAGGGGACCTACGGAAACATTCAGTACTTC. The encoded protein is CASSLQGTYGNIQYF.

J is TRBJ1-5 and V is TRBV6-1; D perhaps matches TRBD1 (5 bases). The germline CDR1 and CDR2 sequences are MNHNS and SASEGT. The CDR3 is made up of 14 amino acids. Trimming left V 6 bases short and J 0 bases short, with 9 bases between. CDR3 nucleotide sequence: TGTGCCAGCAGAACGACAGTTAGCAATCAGCCCCAGCATTTT. Amino acids: CASRTTVSNQPQHF.

Only a few counts were recorded for this clone. This chain joins TRBV6-4 and TRBJ2-1; D is perhaps TRBD2 (6 bases). The CDR3 is 14 residues long. Germline V gene sequence: CDR1 MRHNA, CDR2 SNTAGT. V dropped 5 bases and J dropped 0 bases, with 8 bases sitting between them. The CDR3 region has the DNA TGTGCCAGCAGTCCCGGGAGCTCCTACAATGAGCAGTTCTTC. It encodes CASSPGSSYNEQFF.

The DNA for the CDR3 is TGTGCCAGCAGTCAAGACAGGGTTCTCCCAAGGTGGCATTTT. It translates to CASSQDRVLPRWHF. The chain uses TRBV28 and TRBJ1-5; 7 nucleotides agree with TRBD1. The CDR3 is 14 residues long. From germline, CDR1 is MDHEN and CDR2 SYDVKM. With 5 bases clipped from V and 15 bases from J, the junction kept 16 bases outside the gene matches. The variable domain in full, completed from reference TRBV28 and TRBJ1-5, reads DVKVTQSSRYLVKRTGEKVFLECVQDMDHENMFWYRQDPGLGLRLIYFSYDVKMKEKGDIPEGYSVSREKKERFSLILESASTNQTSMYLCASSQDRVLPRWHFGDGTRLSIL.

This clone appeared a few times. This chain joins TRBV5-4 and TRBJ1-2; tentative D call: TRBD1 (5 bases). Trimming pared 3 bases from V and 4 bases from J, leaving 19 bases between. The CDR3 totals 16 residues. Germline V gene sequence: CDR1 SGHNT, CDR2 YYREEE (reference sequence). CDR3 amino acids: CASSSLGGGFIYGYTF. CDR3 DNA sequence: TGTGCCAGCAGCTCATTGGGGGGGGGTTTCATCTATGGCTACACCTTC.

This clone was seen a few times. This sequence joins TRBV13 and TRBJ2-1; no definite D call. Germline values: CDR1 PRHDT, CDR2 FYEKMQ (reference sequence). The CDR3 is made up of 15 amino acids. The V end lost 5 bases, the J end lost 4 bases, and 15 bases lay between the germline ends. The CDR3 region is CASSRGVSRYNEQFF. DNA for the CDR3: TGTGCCAGCAGCCGTGGTGTGTCGAGGTACAATGAGCAGTTCTTC.

Worth noting for this clone: The limits of the CDR3 on the DNA are not certain, so only TCRdb's listed CDR3 is given. The chain employs TRBV30 and TRBJ1-1. The CDR3 spans 11 residues, counting both ends. CDR1 GTSNPN and CDR2 SVGIG come from the germline V gene (reference sequence). CDR3 sequence reads: CAWSVGGGTFF.